The sequence of this T cell receptor (beta chain) was determined in a study of T cell responses to AZD1222 COVID-19 vaccine. V lost 3 bases to trimming and J lost 3 bases, with 9 bases between them. The CDR3 runs to 13 residues. Sequenced by immunoSEQ multiplex PCR; TCRdb stores in-frame clones only, minus some. The data show over 150,000 clones, with 87% seen just once and 2% to 3% held by the top ten. This chain links TRBV12-3 or TRBV12-4 with TRBJ2-7, with D hard to call. This TCR came from an adult in good health. Sequenced material: peripheral blood, taken on day 0 of AZD1222 vaccination. In DNA, the CDR3 is TGTGCCAGCAGTTTCGGTGGACGCTACGAGCAGTACTTC. This codes for CASSFGGRYEQYF.